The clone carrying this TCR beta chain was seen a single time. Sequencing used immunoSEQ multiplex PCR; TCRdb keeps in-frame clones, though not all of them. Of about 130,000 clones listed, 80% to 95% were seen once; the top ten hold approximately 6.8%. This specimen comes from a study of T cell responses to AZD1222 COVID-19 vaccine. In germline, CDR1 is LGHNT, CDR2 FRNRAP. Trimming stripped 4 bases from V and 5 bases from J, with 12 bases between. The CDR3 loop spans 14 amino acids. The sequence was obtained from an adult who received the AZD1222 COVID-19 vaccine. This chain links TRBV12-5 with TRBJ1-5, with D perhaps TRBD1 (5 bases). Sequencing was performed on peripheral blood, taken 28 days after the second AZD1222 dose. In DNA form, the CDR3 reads TGTGCTAGTGGTTCTACGCGGGGGGATCAGCCCCAGCATTTT. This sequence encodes CASGSTRGDQPQHF.